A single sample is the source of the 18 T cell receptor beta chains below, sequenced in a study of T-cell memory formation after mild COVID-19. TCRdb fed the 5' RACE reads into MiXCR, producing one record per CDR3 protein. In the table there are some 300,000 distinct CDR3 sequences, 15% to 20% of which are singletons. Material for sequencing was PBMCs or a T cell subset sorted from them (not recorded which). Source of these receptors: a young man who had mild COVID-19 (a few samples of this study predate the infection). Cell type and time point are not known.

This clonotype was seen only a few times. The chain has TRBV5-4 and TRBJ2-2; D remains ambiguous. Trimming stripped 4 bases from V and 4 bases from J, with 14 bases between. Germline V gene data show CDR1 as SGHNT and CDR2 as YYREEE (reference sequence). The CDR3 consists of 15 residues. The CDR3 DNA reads TGTGCCAGCAGCCTAAGCGCGATGGTCACCGGGGAGCTGTTTTTT. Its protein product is CASSLSAMVTGELFF.

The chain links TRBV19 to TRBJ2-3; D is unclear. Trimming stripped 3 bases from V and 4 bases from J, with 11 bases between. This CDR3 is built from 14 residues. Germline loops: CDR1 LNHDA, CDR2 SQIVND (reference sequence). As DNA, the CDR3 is TGTGCCAGTAGTATCATCGGGTTACCAGATACGCAGTATTTT. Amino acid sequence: CASSIIGLPDTQYF.

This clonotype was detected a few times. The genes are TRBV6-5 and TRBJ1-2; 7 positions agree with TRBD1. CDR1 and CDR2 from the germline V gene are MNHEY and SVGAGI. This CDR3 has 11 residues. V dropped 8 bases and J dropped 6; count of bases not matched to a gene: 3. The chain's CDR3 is CASGQGDGYTF. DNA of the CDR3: TGTGCCAGCGGCCAGGGGGATGGCTACACCTTC.

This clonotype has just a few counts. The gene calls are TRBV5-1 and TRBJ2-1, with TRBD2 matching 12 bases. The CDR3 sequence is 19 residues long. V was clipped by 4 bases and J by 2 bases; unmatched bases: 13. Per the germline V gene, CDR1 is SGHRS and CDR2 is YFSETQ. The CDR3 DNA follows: TGCGCCAGCAGCGCACTAGCGGGGGGCCGAATAGGAACCTACAATGAGCAGTTCTTC. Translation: CASSALAGGRIGTYNEQFF.

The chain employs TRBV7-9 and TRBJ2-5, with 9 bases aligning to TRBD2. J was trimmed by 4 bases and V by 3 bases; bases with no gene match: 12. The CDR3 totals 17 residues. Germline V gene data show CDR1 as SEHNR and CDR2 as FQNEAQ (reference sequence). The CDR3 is CASSFSASGNKGETQYF. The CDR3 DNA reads TGTGCCAGCAGCTTTTCGGCTAGCGGGAATAAGGGAGAGACCCAGTACTTC.

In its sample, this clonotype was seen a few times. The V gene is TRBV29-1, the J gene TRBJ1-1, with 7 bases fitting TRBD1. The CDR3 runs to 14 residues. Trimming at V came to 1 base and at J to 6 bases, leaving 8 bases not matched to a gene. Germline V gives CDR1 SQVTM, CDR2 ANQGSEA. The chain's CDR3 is CSVEGWRGLAEAFF. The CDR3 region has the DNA TGCAGCGTTGAAGGCTGGAGGGGGCTGGCTGAAGCTTTCTTT. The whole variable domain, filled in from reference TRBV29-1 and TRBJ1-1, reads SAVISQKPSRDICQRGTSLTIQCQVDSQVTMMFWYRQQPGQSLTLIATANQGSEATYESGFVIDKFPISRPNLTFSTLTVSNMSPEDSSIYLCSVEGWRGLAEAFFGQGTRLTVV.

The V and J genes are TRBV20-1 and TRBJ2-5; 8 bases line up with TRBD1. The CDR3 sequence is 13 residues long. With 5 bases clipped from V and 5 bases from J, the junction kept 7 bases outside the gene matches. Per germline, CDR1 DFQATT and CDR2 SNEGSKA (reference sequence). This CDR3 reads CSAGQGRGETQYF. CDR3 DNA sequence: TGCAGTGCTGGACAGGGAAGGGGGGAGACCCAGTACTTC.

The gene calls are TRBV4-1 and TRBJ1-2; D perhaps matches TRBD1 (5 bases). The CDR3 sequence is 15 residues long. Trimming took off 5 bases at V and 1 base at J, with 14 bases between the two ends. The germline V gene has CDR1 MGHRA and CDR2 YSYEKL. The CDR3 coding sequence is TGCGCCAGCAGCTCGCAGGGTAGGGGTAACTATGGCTACACCTTC. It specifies CASSSQGRGNYGYTF.

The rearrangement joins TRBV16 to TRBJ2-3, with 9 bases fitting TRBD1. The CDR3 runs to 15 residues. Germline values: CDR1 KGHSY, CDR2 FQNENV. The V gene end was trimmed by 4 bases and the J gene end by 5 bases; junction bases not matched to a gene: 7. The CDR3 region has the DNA TGTGCCAGCAGCCGTCGAACAGGGGGCCTAGATACGCAGTATTTT. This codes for CASSRRTGGLDTQYF.

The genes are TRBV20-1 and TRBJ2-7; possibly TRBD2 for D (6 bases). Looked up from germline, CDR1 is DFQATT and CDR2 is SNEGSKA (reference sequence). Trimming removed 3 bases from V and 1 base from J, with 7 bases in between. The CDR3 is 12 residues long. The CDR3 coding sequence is TGCAGTGCTAGTAGCGGTTCCTACGAGCAGTACGTC. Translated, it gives CSASSGSYEQYV.

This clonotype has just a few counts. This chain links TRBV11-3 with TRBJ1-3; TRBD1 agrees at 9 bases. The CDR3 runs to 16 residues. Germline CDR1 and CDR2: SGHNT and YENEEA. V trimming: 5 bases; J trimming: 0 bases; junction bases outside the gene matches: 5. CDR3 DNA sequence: TGTGCCAGCAGCCCGGGACAGGGACTCTCTGGAAACACCATATATTTT. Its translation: CASSPGQGLSGNTIYF.

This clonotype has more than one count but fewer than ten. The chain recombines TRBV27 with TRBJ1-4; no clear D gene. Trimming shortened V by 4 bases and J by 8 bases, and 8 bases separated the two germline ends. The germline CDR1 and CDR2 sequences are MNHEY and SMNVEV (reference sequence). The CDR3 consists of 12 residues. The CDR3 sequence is CASSSNREKLFF. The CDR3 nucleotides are TGTGCCAGCAGTTCTAACCGGGAAAAACTGTTTTTT.

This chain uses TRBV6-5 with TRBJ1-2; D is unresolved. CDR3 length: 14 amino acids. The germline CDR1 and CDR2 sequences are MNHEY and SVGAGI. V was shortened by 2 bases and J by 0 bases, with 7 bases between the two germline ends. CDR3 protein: CASSYTPSNYGYTF. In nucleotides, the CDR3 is TGTGCCAGCAGTTACACGCCCTCTAACTATGGCTACACCTTC.

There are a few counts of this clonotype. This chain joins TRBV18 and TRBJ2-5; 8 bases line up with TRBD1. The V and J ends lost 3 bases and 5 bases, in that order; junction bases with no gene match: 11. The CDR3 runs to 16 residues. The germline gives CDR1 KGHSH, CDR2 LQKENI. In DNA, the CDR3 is TGTGCCAGCTCACCGACTACAGGGGGTGGCGATGAGACCCAGTACTTC. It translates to CASSPTTGGGDETQYF. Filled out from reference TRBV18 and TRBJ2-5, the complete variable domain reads NAGVMQNPRHLVRRRGQEARLRCSPMKGHSHVYWYRQLPEEGLKFMVYLQKENIIDESGMPKERFSAEFPKEGPSILRIQQVVRGDSAAYFCASSPTTGGGDETQYFGPGTRLLVL.

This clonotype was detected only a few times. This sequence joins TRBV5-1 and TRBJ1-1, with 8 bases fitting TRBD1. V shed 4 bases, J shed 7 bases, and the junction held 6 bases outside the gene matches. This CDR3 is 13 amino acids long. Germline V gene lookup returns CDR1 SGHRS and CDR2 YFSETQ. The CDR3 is CASSPGQVFEAFF. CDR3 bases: TGCGCCAGCAGCCCGGGACAGGTGTTTGAAGCTTTCTTT.

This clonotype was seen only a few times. CDR3: CSVEDRSDPNYGYTF. The CDR3 bases are TGCAGCGTTGAAGATCGATCCGACCCTAACTATGGCTACACCTTC. The genes are TRBV29-1 and TRBJ1-2; D is ambiguous. Germline assignment: CDR1 SQVTM and CDR2 ANQGSEA. Trimming pared 0 bases from V and 0 bases from J, leaving 11 bases between. This CDR3 is built from 15 residues. The full variable domain, rest sourced from reference TRBV29-1 and TRBJ1-2, is SAVISQKPSRDICQRGTSLTIQCQVDSQVTMMFWYRQQPGQSLTLIATANQGSEATYESGFVIDKFPISRPNLTFSTLTVSNMSPEDSSIYLCSVEDRSDPNYGYTFGSGTRLTVV.

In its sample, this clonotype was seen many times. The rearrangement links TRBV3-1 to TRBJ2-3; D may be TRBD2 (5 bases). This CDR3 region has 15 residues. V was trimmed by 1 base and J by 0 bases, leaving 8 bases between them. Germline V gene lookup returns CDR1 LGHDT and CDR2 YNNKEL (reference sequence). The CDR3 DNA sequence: TGTGCCAGCAGCCAAGCCAGCGGTAGCACAGATACGCAGTATTTT. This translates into CASSQASGSTDTQYF.

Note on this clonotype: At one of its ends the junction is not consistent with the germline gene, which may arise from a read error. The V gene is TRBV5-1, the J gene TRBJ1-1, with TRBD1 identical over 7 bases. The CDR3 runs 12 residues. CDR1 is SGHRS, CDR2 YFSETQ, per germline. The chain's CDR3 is CGSRGGSTEAFF. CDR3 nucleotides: TGCGGCAGCAGGGGGGGGAGCACTGAAGCTTTCTTT.